This TCR beta chain was retrieved from a study of T cells after yellow fever vaccination. Study-level points and caveats: Contamination of FACS-sorted repertoires by abundant clonotypes from the bulk population could occur. After the booster, approximately 96% of CD4 and roughly nine tenths of CD8 primary-response clones were re-detected.

TCR cDNA was made by 5'RACE template switching, adding a universal primer site and UMIs. TCRdb re-derived calls from the 5' RACE reads in MiXCR, one entry per CDR3 protein. This sample yields nearly 550,000 distinct CDR3 sequences, of which 15% to 20% are seen a single time; roughly an eighth belongs to the top ten. As concerns this clonotype: The antigen remains undetermined.

Germline V lookup: CDR1 DFQATT, CDR2 SNEGSKA (reference sequence). This CDR3 is built from 14 residues. V lost 6 bases and J lost 4, with 18 bases in between. This chain connects TRBV20-1 to TRBJ2-5; perhaps TRBD2 as D (6 bases). The specimen was PBMCs, collected 15 days after the yellow fever booster vaccination. The TCR originated in a man under 40 who received the YFV17D yellow fever vaccine. CDR3 loop: CSASSLVGGETQYF. In DNA form, the CDR3 reads TGCAGTGCCAGCTCCCTTGTGGGGGGAGAGACCCAGTACTTC.